This T cell receptor beta chain comes out of a study of blood T cells in healthy people across ages. Staff drew roughly 10 milliliters of peripheral blood from each donor. The second PCR ran roughly 6 to 12 cycles with a sample-barcoded 5' primer and J-beta primers. Each CDR3 protein is one row after TCRdb ran MiXCR on the 5' RACE reads. Of approximately 800,000 distinct CDR3 sequences in the sample, about 37% were seen once. The V and J ends lost 2 bases and 0 bases respectively, with 9 bases between them. CDR3 length: 15 residues. Germline V gene data show CDR1 as SGHDT and CDR2 as YYEEEE. The chain combines TRBV5-6 with TRBJ2-1; D assignment may be TRBD1 or TRBD2 (5 bases each). The TCR sequence derives from a man aged 18-30 years in good health. The sequenced sample was blood. CDR3 coding DNA: TGTGCCAGCAGCTTATGGGACCTCTCCTACAATGAGCAGTTCTTC. Translation: CASSLWDLSYNEQFF.